This T cell receptor (beta chain) was profiled in a study of blood T cell repertoires in COVID-19. For the study at large: Researchers got acute and convalescent COVID-19 samples from the United States, Italy and Spain. From T cells, B-cell-depleted T cells, or PBMCs came the material, which was cDNA or gDNA.

Per the original methods: Quantification of nucleated cells was approximated via reference gene primer amplification. Assay: immunoSEQ multiplex PCR; the TCRdb copy retains only in-frame clones and omits some. V, J and clone size are those of that table, while D and trimming were read from the DNA. This sample has 130,000 to 150,000 clones, with around nine tenths found just once. This clone has only a few counts. The CDR3 has 15 residues. The receptor's source is a woman in her forties or fifties with active or convalescent COVID-19. The sequenced sample consisted of peripheral blood. The chain joins TRBV21-1 to TRBJ2-3; TRBD2 is taken as the D call from the table, unchecked against the DNA. TRBV21-1 represents a pseudogene. The CDR3 protein is CASSSSGRGADTQYF. CDR3 nucleotide sequence: TGTGCCAGCAGCAGTAGCGGGAGGGGTGCAGATACGCAGTATTTT.